The 16 T cell receptor beta chains below come from one sample, sequenced in a study of T cell responses to AZD1222 COVID-19 vaccine. Data came from immunoSEQ multiplex PCR; TCRdb stores just in-frame clones and leaves some out. The sample holds roughly 180,000 clones, less than 95% seen once. The sample here was peripheral blood, taken on day 0 of AZD1222 vaccination. These receptors all come from an adult in good health.

This chain joins TRBV5-1 and TRBJ1-6, with 8 bases aligning to TRBD1. The CDR3 is made up of 17 amino acids. Per the germline V gene, CDR1 is SGHRS and CDR2 is YFSETQ. Trimming cost V 2 bases and J 0 bases; bases outside gene matches: 4. The CDR3 loop reads CASSFTGGPSYNSPLHF. CDR3 coding DNA: TGCGCCAGCAGCTTTACAGGGGGTCCCTCCTATAATTCACCCCTCCACTTT.

This chain uses TRBV4-2 with TRBJ1-2; 7 bases are a match to TRBD1. The V gene's germline CDR1 is LGHNA and CDR2 YNFKEQ. The CDR3 length is 15 residues. The ends lost 1 base at V and 4 bases at J; junction bases unmatched: 6. The CDR3 protein is CASSQAETGVYGYTF. CDR3 DNA sequence: TGTGCCAGCAGCCAAGCCGAAACAGGGGTCTATGGCTACACCTTC.

This rearrangement joins TRBV13 to TRBJ1-3; D possibly corresponds to TRBD1 (5 bases). There are 15 residues in the CDR3. Germline V gene data show CDR1 as PRHDT and CDR2 as FYEKMQ (reference sequence). The ends were cut back, 4 bases at V and 0 bases at J, with 10 bases in the middle. The CDR3 loop reads CASSWGQLSGNTIYF. The CDR3 coding sequence is TGTGCCAGCAGCTGGGGCCAGCTCTCTGGAAACACCATATATTTT.

V and J are TRBV11-2 and TRBJ1-2; tentatively, D is TRBD1 (5 bases). V lost 5 bases, J lost 5 bases, and 21 bases lay in between. The V gene's germline CDR1 is SGHAT and CDR2 FQNNGV. This CDR3 has 16 amino acids. Written as DNA, the CDR3 is TGTGCCAGCAGCCCGCTTATGGTCTGGGGGGGGTATGGCTACACCTTC. Translating gives CASSPLMVWGGYGYTF.

The genes are TRBV9 and TRBJ2-7, with D possibly TRBD2 on 6 matching bases. Germline values: CDR1 SGDLS, CDR2 YYNGEE. This CDR3 has 14 amino acids. The germline V and J ends were trimmed by 0 bases and 2 bases, with 9 bases remaining between them. The CDR3 coding sequence is TGTGCCAGCAGCGTAGGCGGGGCGACCTACGAGCAGTACTTC. Amino acids: CASSVGGATYEQYF.

The chain has TRBV14 and TRBJ1-1; possibly TRBD1 for D (6 bases). Looked up from germline, CDR1 is SGHDN and CDR2 is FVKESK. The CDR3 has 14 amino acids. V was trimmed by 3 bases and J by 0 bases, leaving 8 bases between them. The CDR3 here is CASSQTGLNTEAFF. The CDR3 region has the DNA TGTGCCAGCAGCCAGACAGGCCTGAACACTGAAGCTTTCTTT.

This clone was detected only a few times. The CDR3 loop reads CASSLRQGSLTF. The CDR3 nucleotides read TGTGCCAGCAGCTTAAGACAGGGCTCGTTGACCTTC. J is TRBJ1-2 and V is TRBV7-3; 7 bases line up with TRBD1. The V gene end was trimmed by 1 base and the J gene end by 14 bases; junction bases not matched to a gene: 7. The CDR3 consists of 12 residues. CDR1 and CDR2 from the germline V gene are SGHTA and FQGTGA.

V gene TRBV6-2 or TRBV6-3 combines with J gene TRBJ2-5; D unresolved. Trimming shortened V by 2 bases and J by 5 bases, and 6 bases separated the two germline ends. This CDR3 has 12 residues. Germline V lookup: CDR1 MNHEY, CDR2 SVGEGT. The CDR3: CASSYAGETQYF. CDR3 nucleotide sequence: TGTGCCAGCAGTTACGCAGGCGAGACCCAGTACTTC.

The chain couples TRBV7-8 to TRBJ1-3, with D possibly matching TRBD1 (6 bases). The germline V and J ends were trimmed by 5 bases and 0 bases, with 14 bases remaining between them. CDR1 is SGHVS, CDR2 FQNEAQ, per germline. This CDR3 region has 16 residues. CDR3 loop: CASSRAGGPSGNTIYF. Written as DNA, the CDR3 is TGTGCCAGCAGCCGAGCCGGGGGGCCCTCTGGAAACACCATATATTTT.

CDR3 sequence: CASSLSGGAAGELFF. CDR3 DNA: TGTGCCAGCAGCCTTAGCGGGGGGGCCGCGGGGGAGCTGTTTTTT. The rearrangement joins TRBV5-4 to TRBJ2-2; the match to TRBD2 covers 11 bases. The junction had 7 bases not matched to a gene; V was cut back by 4 bases and J by 8 bases. This CDR3 has 15 residues. The V gene's germline CDR1 is SGHNT and CDR2 YYREEE (reference sequence).

CDR3 region: CASSLATFDEQYF. The CDR3 DNA follows: TGTGCCAGCAGCTTGGCGACCTTCGACGAGCAGTACTTC. The chain carries TRBV7-9 and TRBJ2-7, with D unclear. V was shortened by 3 bases and J by 5 bases, with 11 bases between the two germline ends. This CDR3 has 13 residues. From germline, CDR1 is SEHNR and CDR2 FQNEAQ (reference sequence). The full variable domain, its missing parts supplied by reference TRBV7-9 and TRBJ2-7, is DTGVSQNPRHKITKRGQNVTFRCDPISEHNRLYWYRQTLGQGPEFLTYFQNEAQLEKSRLLSDRFSAERPKGSFSTLEIQRTEQGDSAMYLCASSLATFDEQYFGPGTRLTVT.

The chain recombines TRBV11-3 with TRBJ2-7; 9 nucleotides align to TRBD1. V was pared by 5 bases and J by 9 bases, with 5 bases of the junction left unmatched. The CDR3 is 12 residues long. Germline V gives CDR1 SGHNT, CDR2 YENEEA. This chain's CDR3 is CASSAGQGMQYF. The CDR3 nucleotides read TGTGCCAGCAGCGCAGGACAGGGGATGCAGTACTTC. Supplemented by reference TRBV11-3 and TRBJ2-7, the full variable domain reads EAGVVQSPRYKIIEKKQPVAFWCNPISGHNTLYWYLQNLGQGPELLIRYENEEAVDDSQLPKDRFSAERLKGVDSTLKIQPAELGDSAVYLCASSAGQGMQYFGPGTRLTVT.

The rearrangement links TRBV27 to TRBJ1-2; 9 positions match TRBD1. Germline trimming cut 6 bases from V and 8 bases from J; bases unmatched to any gene: 7. The CDR3 has 13 amino acids. From germline, CDR1 is MNHEY and CDR2 SMNVEV (reference sequence). The CDR3 sequence: CASRRDRVEGYTF. The CDR3 DNA follows: TGTGCCAGCAGGAGGGACAGGGTTGAAGGCTACACCTTC.

The chain combines TRBV4-1 with TRBJ1-2; D is ambiguous. V was cut by 4 bases and J by 4 bases, with 10 bases left in between. CDR1 is MGHRA, CDR2 YSYEKL, per germline. The CDR3 has 13 residues. CDR3 sequence: CASSPDALYGYTF. The CDR3 DNA reads TGCGCCAGCAGCCCTGACGCCCTCTATGGCTACACCTTC.

The V call is TRBV7-2, the J call TRBJ2-7, with TRBD2 identical over 8 bases. The CDR3 covers 15 residues. V gave up 5 bases and J gave up 3 bases; unmatched junction bases: 9. In germline, CDR1 is SGHTA, CDR2 FQGNSA. Here the CDR3 reads CASSPTAGVSYEQYF. The CDR3, as DNA: TGTGCCAGCAGCCCAACAGCGGGGGTGAGCTACGAGCAGTACTTC.

The V and J genes are TRBV5-6 and TRBJ1-1; possibly TRBD1 for D (6 bases). The CDR3 has 15 amino acids. Per the germline V gene, CDR1 is SGHDT and CDR2 is YYEEEE. V was shortened by 2 bases and J by 3 bases, with 14 bases between the two germline ends. The CDR3 sequence is CASSFGGRSDTEAFF. As DNA, the CDR3 is TGTGCCAGCAGCTTCGGGGGGCGCTCGGACACTGAAGCTTTCTTT.